This T cell receptor (beta chain) was retrieved from a study of T-cell memory formation after mild COVID-19. Study-wide results and limits: CM and EM subsets held most contracting CD4+ clones; EMRA held CD8+ ones. Pre-infection memory harbored some responding clones, suggesting cross-reactive memory joined. Clones that shrank (day 15 to 85) were balanced CD4/CD8, whereas later expanders leaned CD4+.

Researchers used 5'RACE with constant-segment primers to make TCR alpha and TCR beta cDNA libraries that carry sample barcodes and UMIs. TCRdb analysed the 5' RACE reads with MiXCR anew, one entry per CDR3 protein. The sample shows 85,000 to 120,000 distinct CDR3 sequences, over 15% of them seen only once. J gave up 9 bases and V 3 bases, and 6 bases lay outside the gene matches. The germline gives CDR1 SGDLS, CDR2 YYNGEE. This CDR3 contains 13 residues. Comments on this clonotype: Its antigen remains unidentified.

This receptor was obtained from an adult woman who had mild COVID-19 (a few samples of this study predate the infection). Cell type and time point are not known. The sample was PBMCs or a T cell subset sorted from them (not recorded which). The rearrangement uses TRBV9 and TRBJ2-1; 7 nucleotides agree with TRBD2. In nucleotides, the CDR3 is TGTGCCAGCAGCGGAGGGGAGGGTGCTGAGCAGTTCTTC. Translating gives CASSGGEGAEQFF.